The sequence of this TCR beta chain was determined in a study of T cell responses to AZD1222 COVID-19 vaccine (dated by TCRdb to the early 2020s). Study-level background: TCR sequencing was performed for some 250 trial participants, of whom 200 to 220 were given two doses of AZD1222 and around 25 were given two doses of MenACWY control vaccine. Enrollment into the trials was organized by age into subgroups of 18-55, 56-69 and 70-plus years, and those subgroups contained approximately 150, 30 and 60 TCR-sequenced participants, respectively.

Beyond this particular receptor, the publication reports: Epitopes outside the regions mutated in the B.1.351 and B.1.1.7 variants were reportedly recognized by nearly half of the unique spike-specific TCRs. Vaccine-associated CD4 TCRs spanned the whole spike protein, with dominant responses in regions 160-218 and 743-854. In the small 56-69-year group, the increase in depth fell short of significance, most likely because of low power. Participants were mostly white British, with more females than males. The authors suggested clonal diversity may have been underestimated. Because no day 14 peak-response samples were available, the repertoires could be characterized only after the peak T cell response. After two AZD1222 doses, both the breadth and the depth of spike-specific TCRs were significantly higher than at day 0 and than in MenACWY recipients. Conclusions about previously exposed vaccinees are limited because only five to seven AZD1222 recipients were SARS-CoV-2 seropositive at baseline.

The CDR3 covers 11 residues, taking in both the cysteine and the phenylalanine. This entry keeps only the CDR3 DNA: 33 bases, framed from base 1. In the germline V gene, CDR1 corresponds to MNHEY and CDR2 to SVGAGI. V drops 4 bases and J drops 5 bases, leaving 2 bases in between. The CDR3 regions of human TCRbeta chains were analyzed by immunosequencing. In the source study's methods: TCRs in the repertoires were compared against a reference library of SARS-CoV-2-specific TCRs that had been generated with the MIRA antigen-specificity platform. Breadth was defined as the fraction of unique TCRs that were SARS-CoV-2-associated, and depth was defined as the fraction of total T cells that were SARS-CoV-2-associated. Using the MIRA data, each spike-specific TCR was mapped to the spike region that the TCR reacts to and placed in a CD4 or CD8 class. Log10-transformed breadth and depth values were compared by one-way ANOVA with Sidak's multiple comparisons tests. Drawn from immuneACCESS, this table holds only the in-frame rearrangements with V and J called that TCRdb kept. Clones are partly lost; checked studies trace under half to an unresolved V gene and leave the rest unexplained. V, J and clone size derive from that table, while D and trimming were established from the DNA sequence. The sample table records 120,000 or so clones; around 90% of these occur just once. The biggest ten clones account for about 4.1% of the sample.

The sample's time point label, decoded: baseline before first vaccination. This specimen's treatment or condition label, per the study, means: meningococcal conjugate vaccine given as trial control. Vaccinee samples came from UK trials COV001 and COV002, including a single-blind randomized controlled phase 2/3 trial of AZD1222 (ChAdOx1 nCoV-19) in healthy adults. Trial participant PBMC samples were collected at day 0 and day 28 after the second dose for TCRbeta chain sequencing. This clone appeared a single time. Its antigen specificity is not known. Nothing much larger sits one base from this clone, and base qualities are not available.

The V gene is TRBV6-5 and the J gene is TRBJ2-2; confidence is insufficient to name the D gene. The receptor comes from an adult in good health. Sequences were derived from peripheral blood, sampled on day 0 of MenACWY control vaccination. The base sequence is TGTGCCAGCAGTTCGACCGGGGAGCTGTTTTTT. This yields the protein CASSSTGELFF.